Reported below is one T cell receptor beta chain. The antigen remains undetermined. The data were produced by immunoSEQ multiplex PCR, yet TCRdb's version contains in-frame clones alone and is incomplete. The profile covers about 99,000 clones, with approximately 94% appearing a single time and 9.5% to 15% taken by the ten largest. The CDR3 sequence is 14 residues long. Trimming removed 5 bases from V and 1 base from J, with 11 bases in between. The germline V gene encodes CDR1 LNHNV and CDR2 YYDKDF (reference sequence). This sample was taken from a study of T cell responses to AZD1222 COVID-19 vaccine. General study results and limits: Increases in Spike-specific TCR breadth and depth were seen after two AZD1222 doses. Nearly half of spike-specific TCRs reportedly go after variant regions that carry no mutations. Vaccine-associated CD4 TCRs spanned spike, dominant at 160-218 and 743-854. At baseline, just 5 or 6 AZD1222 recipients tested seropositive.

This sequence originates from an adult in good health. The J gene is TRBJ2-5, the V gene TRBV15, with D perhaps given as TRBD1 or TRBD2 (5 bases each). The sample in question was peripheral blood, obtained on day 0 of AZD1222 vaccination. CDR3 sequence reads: CATSGGVSQETQYF. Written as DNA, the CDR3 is TGTGCCACCAGCGGGGGAGTGAGCCAAGAGACCCAGTACTTC.